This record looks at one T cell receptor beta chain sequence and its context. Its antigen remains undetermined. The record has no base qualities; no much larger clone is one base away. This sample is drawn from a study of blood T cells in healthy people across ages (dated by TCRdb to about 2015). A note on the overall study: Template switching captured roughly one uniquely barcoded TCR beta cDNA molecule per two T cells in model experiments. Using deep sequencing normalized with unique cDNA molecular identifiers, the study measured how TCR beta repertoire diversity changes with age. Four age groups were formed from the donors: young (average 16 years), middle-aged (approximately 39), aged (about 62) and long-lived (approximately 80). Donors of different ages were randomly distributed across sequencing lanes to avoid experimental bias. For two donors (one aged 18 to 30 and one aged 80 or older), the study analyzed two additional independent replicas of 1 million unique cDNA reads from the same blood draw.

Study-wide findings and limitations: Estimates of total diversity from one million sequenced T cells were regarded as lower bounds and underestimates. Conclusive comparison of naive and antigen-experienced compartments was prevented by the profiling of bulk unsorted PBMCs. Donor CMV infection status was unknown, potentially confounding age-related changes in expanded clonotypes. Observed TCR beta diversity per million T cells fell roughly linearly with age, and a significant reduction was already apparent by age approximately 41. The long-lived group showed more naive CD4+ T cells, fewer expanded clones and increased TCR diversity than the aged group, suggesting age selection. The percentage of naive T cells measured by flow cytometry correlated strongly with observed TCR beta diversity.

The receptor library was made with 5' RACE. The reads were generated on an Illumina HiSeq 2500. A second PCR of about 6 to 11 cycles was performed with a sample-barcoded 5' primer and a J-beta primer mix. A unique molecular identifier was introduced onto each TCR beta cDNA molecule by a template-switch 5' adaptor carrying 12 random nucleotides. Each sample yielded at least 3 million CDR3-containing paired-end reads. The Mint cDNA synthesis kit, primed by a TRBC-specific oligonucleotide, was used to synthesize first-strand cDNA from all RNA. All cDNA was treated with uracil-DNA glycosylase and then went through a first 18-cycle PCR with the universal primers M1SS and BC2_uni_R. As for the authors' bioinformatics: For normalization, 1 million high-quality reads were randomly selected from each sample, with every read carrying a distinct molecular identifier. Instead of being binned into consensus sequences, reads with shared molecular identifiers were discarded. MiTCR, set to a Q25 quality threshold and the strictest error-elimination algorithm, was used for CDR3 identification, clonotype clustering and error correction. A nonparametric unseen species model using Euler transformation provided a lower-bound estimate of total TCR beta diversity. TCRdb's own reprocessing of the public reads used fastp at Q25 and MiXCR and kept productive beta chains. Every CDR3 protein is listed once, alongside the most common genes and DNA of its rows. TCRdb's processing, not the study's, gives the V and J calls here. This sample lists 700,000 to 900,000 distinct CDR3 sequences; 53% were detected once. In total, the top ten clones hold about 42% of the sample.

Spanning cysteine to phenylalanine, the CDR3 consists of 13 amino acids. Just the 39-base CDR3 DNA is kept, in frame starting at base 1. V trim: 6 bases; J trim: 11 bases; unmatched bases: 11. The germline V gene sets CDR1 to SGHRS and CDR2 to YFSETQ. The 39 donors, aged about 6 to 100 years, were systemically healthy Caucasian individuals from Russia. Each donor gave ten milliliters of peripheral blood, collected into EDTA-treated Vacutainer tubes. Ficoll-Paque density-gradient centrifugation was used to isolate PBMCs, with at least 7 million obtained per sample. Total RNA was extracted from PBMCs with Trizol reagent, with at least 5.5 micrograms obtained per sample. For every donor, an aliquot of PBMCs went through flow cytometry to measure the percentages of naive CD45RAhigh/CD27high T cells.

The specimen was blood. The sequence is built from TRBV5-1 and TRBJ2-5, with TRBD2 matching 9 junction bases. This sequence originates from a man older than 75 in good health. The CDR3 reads CASTTSGVIEQYF. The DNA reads TGCGCCAGCACGACTAGCGGAGTTATAGAGCAGTACTTC.